This is a list of T cell receptor beta chains from one sample in a study of metastatic and nonmetastatic thyroid tumors. TCRdb reanalyzed the PCR reads via MiXCR. Of 30,000 or so clones listed, approximately 7% were seen once; the top ten hold around two fifths. What was sequenced was blood. The receptors were gathered from a female donor with papillary thyroid cancer or a benign thyroid nodule (not recorded which). Some clones in this sample may be carry-over from other donors' samples. The CDR3 runs from the conserved cysteine through the conserved F or W. D genes are given only for firm matches. A clone size is listed for some rows: how often the clone was seen (once, few, many), or a class if it is expanded.

>TRBV14|.|TRBJ2-1|many
CASSQPSLSYNEQFF
TGTGCCAGCAGCCAACCTAGCCTATCCTACAATGAGCAGTTCTTC
>TRBV15|TRBD2|TRBJ2-5|many
CATSSGRGGQETQYF
TGTGCCACCTCTAGCGGGAGGGGGGGGCAAGAGACCCAGTACTTC
>TRBV4-3|TRBD2|TRBJ2-2|many
CASSQVILAGGPAGELFF
TGCGCCAGCAGCCAAGTTATACTAGCGGGGGGGCCCGCCGGGGAGCTGTTTTTT
>TRBV29-1|TRBD1|TRBJ2-7|medium-sized
CSALPGQGAREQYF
TGCAGCGCACTCCCGGGACAGGGGGCCCGCGAGCAGTACTTC
>TRBV10-3|.|TRBJ2-2|.
CAISERSSKVTGELFF
TGTGCCATCAGTGAGCGGAGCAGCAAGGTCACCGGGGAGCTGTTTTTT
>TRBV5-4|.|TRBJ2-3|.
CASSLRGNADTQYF
TGTGCCAGCAGCCTGAGGGGGAATGCGGATACGCAGTATTTT
>TRBV10-3|.|TRBJ1-1|many
CAISGTGGRMNTEAFF
TGTGCCATCAGTGGAACTGGGGGGAGAATGAACACTGAAGCTTTCTTT
>TRBV18|TRBD2|TRBJ2-7|many
CASSSRTSGSYEQYF
TGTGCCAGCTCATCCAGGACTAGCGGGAGTTACGAGCAGTACTTC
>TRBV9|TRBD1|TRBJ2-5|many
CASSVGDRGYDGKEETQYF
TGTGCCAGCAGCGTAGGGGACAGGGGCTATGATGGCAAAGAAGAGACCCAGTACTTC
>TRBV10-2|TRBD2|TRBJ2-7|many
CASSLRLAGGTSYEQYF
TGCGCCAGCAGCCTACGGCTAGCGGGAGGAACGTCCTACGAGCAGTACTTC